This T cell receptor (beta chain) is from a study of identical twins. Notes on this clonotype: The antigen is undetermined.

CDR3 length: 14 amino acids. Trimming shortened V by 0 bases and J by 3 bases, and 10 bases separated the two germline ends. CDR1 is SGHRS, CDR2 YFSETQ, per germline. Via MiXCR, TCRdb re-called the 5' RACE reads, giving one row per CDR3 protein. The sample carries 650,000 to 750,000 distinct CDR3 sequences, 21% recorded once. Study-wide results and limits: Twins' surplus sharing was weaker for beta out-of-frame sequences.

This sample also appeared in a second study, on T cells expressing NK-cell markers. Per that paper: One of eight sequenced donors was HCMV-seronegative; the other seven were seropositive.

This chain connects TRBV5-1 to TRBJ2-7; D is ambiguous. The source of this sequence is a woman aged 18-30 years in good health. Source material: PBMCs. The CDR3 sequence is CASSLDGRSYEQYF. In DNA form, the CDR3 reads TGCGCCAGCAGCTTGGACGGACGGAGCTACGAGCAGTACTTC.